Many counts were recorded for the clone carrying this T cell receptor (beta chain). The antigen is unknown. The data stem from a study of molecular identifiers for immune sequencing clone quantification. TCRdb reprocessed the PCR reads via MiXCR and lists one record per CDR3 protein. In the table there are over 600,000 distinct CDR3 sequences, 15% to 20% of which are singletons. The study, taken as a whole, reports: Highly expanded clone sizes could be underestimated by identical TCR molecules sharing a barcode.

CDR1 and CDR2 from the germline V gene are SGDLS and YYNGEE. V lost 0 bases to trimming and J lost 6 bases; unmatched junction nucleotides: 5. CDR3 length equals 15 residues. The gene calls are TRBV9 and TRBJ2-2; TRBD2 agrees at 7 bases. Sequencing input: naive CD8+ T cells from blood, with Jurkat cell RNA spiked in. Noted subset: FACS-sorted CD8+CD4-CCR7+CD45RA+ naive T cells. This sequence originates from a human donor in good health. Some libraries in this study had Jurkat cell RNA spiked in. The CDR3 bases are TGTGCCAGCAGCGTAGAGGGGCGGGGGTCCGGGGAGCTGTTTTTT. As protein: CASSVEGRGSGELFF.